These 2 T cell receptor beta chains originate from one sample sequenced in a study of shared clonotypes between healthy human individuals. Some clones are missing from TCRdb's copy, which holds only in-frame ones; the method was immunoSEQ multiplex PCR. The repertoire holds over 700,000 clones, with 72% as singletons. Sample: memory CD4+ T cells sorted from blood. Regarding subset: CD45RA-negative fraction. The receptors here all came from a woman aged 25 to 45 in good health.

The rearrangement joins TRBV9 to TRBJ2-1, with 8 bases matching TRBD1. Germline V gene data show CDR1 as SGDLS and CDR2 as YYNGEE. The CDR3 is 16 residues long. V was clipped by 4 bases and J by 3 bases; unmatched bases: 9. The CDR3 protein is CASSKSGGQIYNEQFF. Here the CDR3 DNA reads TGTGCCAGCAGCAAGTCAGGGGGCCAAATCTACAATGAGCAGTTCTTC.

The V call is TRBV7-9, the J call TRBJ2-2, with 11 bases identical to TRBD2. Germline V gene sequence: CDR1 SEHNR, CDR2 FQNEAQ (reference sequence). With 2 bases clipped from V and 6 bases from J, the junction kept 8 bases outside the gene matches. The CDR3 is made up of 17 amino acids. CDR3 region: CASSLSLAGGRAGELFF. The CDR3 DNA reads as TGTGCCAGCAGCTTATCTCTAGCGGGAGGTCGGGCCGGGGAGCTGTTTTTT.